A selection of T cell receptor beta chains follows, all from one sample in a study of T-cell reconstitution after alpha-beta-depleted transplantation in children. TCRdb recomputed calls from the PCR reads with MiXCR, one row per CDR3 protein. The sample carries about 400,000 distinct CDR3 sequences, around 21% recorded once. Sample: PBMCs from the stem cell graft donor, taken from the stem cell graft. Source of these receptors: a human donor who donated a stem cell graft to a child with acute myeloid leukemia. The CDR3 runs from the conserved cysteine through the conserved F or W. Each record gives: clone size, J gene, V gene, D gene, CDR3 DNA, CDR3 protein. A D gene is named only where the DNA matches it firmly. The size field is filled for only some rows; it gives once, few, many or a size class.

many,TRBJ2-3,TRBV18,.,TGTGCCAGCTCACCCGGTTTGGACACAGATACGCAGTATTTT,CASSPGLDTDTQYF
many,TRBJ2-3,TRBV4-3,.,TGCGCCAGCAGCTTTTTAGCAGATACGCAGTATTTT,CASSFLADTQYF
few,TRBJ2-7,TRBV12-3/TRBV12-4,TRBD2,TGTGCCAGCAGTCCGGGGAGGGGCGAGCAGTACTTC,CASSPGRGEQYF
.,TRBJ2-1,TRBV12-3/TRBV12-4,.,TGTGCCAGCAGTTCCCCAACCTGGACCTCTCTGAATGAGCAGTTCTTC,CASSSPTWTSLNEQFF
.,TRBJ2-1,TRBV5-1,TRBD2,TGCGCCAGCAGCTCTGGGAGGGCTGAGAACAATGAGCAGTTCTTC,CASSSGRAENNEQFF
many,TRBJ2-7,TRBV18,TRBD1,TGTGCCAGCTCATCCTCTGGACAGGGCCATTACTATTCCGAGCAGTACTTC,CASSSSGQGHYYSEQYF
few,TRBJ2-7,TRBV29-1,TRBD1,TGCAGCGTCTCCACTCTTGGACAGGGGGCCTACGAGCAGTACTTC,CSVSTLGQGAYEQYF
.,TRBJ2-5,TRBV20-1,.,TGCAGTGCTATCGGACGACGGGAGACCCAGTACTTC,CSAIGRRETQYF
.,TRBJ2-5,TRBV11-2,TRBD2,TGTGCCAGCAGTTTTAGCGGGAACGCCCAAGAGACCCAGTACTTC,CASSFSGNAQETQYF
many,TRBJ2-3,TRBV30,TRBD2,TGTGCCTCCGACCGGACTAGCGGGAGTACAGATACGCAGTATTTT,CASDRTSGSTDTQYF
.,TRBJ2-7,TRBV4-1,.,TGCGCCAGCAGCCAAGCCCCGGAGTTCTACGAGCAGTACTTC,CASSQAPEFYEQYF
.,TRBJ2-4,TRBV7-2,TRBD2,TGTGCCAGCAGCTTAGCCGCTAGCGGGACAAACATTCAGTACTTC,CASSLAASGTNIQYF
few,TRBJ2-1,TRBV7-9,.,TGTGCCAGCAGCTTAGGTCTCCGGGAGCAGCAGTTCTTC,CASSLGLREQQFF
few,TRBJ2-7,TRBV7-2,TRBD2,TGTGCCAGCAGCTTGTGGTTAGCGGGAGCCGAGCAGTACTTC,CASSLWLAGAEQYF
many,TRBJ2-2,TRBV29-1,.,TGCAGCGTTTGGTGGGCCGGGGAGCTGTTTTTT,CSVWWAGELFF
.,TRBJ2-7,TRBV5-6,TRBD1,TGTGCCAGCAGCTCGGGACAGGGGGCCTACCACGAGCAGTACTTC,CASSSGQGAYHEQYF
.,TRBJ2-1,TRBV6-1,TRBD1,TGTGCCAGCAGTCAGGGGGACCCCGAGCAGTTCTTC,CASSQGDPEQFF
.,TRBJ2-1,TRBV6-2/TRBV6-3,.,TGTGCCAGCAGTTACTCGACGAGGACAGACTACAATGAGCAGTTCTTC,CASSYSTRTDYNEQFF
.,TRBJ2-4,TRBV11-2,TRBD1,TGTGCCAGCAGCTACGACAGGGGGCCTGGAAACATTCAGTACTTC,CASSYDRGPGNIQYF
once,TRBJ2-7,TRBV20-1,TRBD2,TGCAGTGCTAGAGGACTAGCGGAGATATCCGACGAGCAGTACTTC,CSARGLAEISDEQYF
few,TRBJ2-5,TRBV7-3,TRBD2,TGTGCCAGCAGCTCGGCCGGGACTACTGAGACCCAGTACTTC,CASSSAGTTETQYF
few,TRBJ2-1,TRBV12-3/TRBV12-4,TRBD2,TGTGCCAGCAGTCCCCGGCTAGCGGACAATGAGCAGTTCTTC,CASSPRLADNEQFF
few,TRBJ1-5,TRBV20-1,TRBD1,TGCAGTGCTAGCGGACAGGGGCGTAGGAATCAGCCCCAGCATTTT,CSASGQGRRNQPQHF
few,TRBJ2-1,TRBV5-1,.,TGCGCCAGCAGCTTGACAGGGACGGATATGTACAATGAGCAGTTCTTC,CASSLTGTDMYNEQFF
many,TRBJ2-7,TRBV6-5,TRBD2,TGTGCCAGCAGTACCCCGTCGGGACTACTTTACGAGCAGTACTTC,CASSTPSGLLYEQYF
many,TRBJ2-3,TRBV27,TRBD1,TGTGCCAGCAGCGGACAGGGAGGCACAGATACGCAGTATTTT,CASSGQGGTDTQYF
.,TRBJ2-3,TRBV7-6,.,TGTGCCAGCAGCTTAATAGCTGGTTCGCAGTATTTT,CASSLIAGSQYF
.,TRBJ2-3,TRBV29-1,TRBD2,TGCAGCGTTGATCCTAGCGGGAGTACAGATACGCAGTATTTT,CSVDPSGSTDTQYF
few,TRBJ2-4,TRBV6-2/TRBV6-3,TRBD2,TGTGCCAGCAGTTGGACTAGCTTCATTCAGTACTTC,CASSWTSFIQYF
few,TRBJ1-2,TRBV28,.,TGTGCCAGCAGTTTAAGACACTATGGCTACACCTTC,CASSLRHYGYTF
few,TRBJ1-4,TRBV12-3/TRBV12-4,.,TGTGCCAGCAGTTGGTGGCTTGCAACTAATGAAAAACTGTTTTTT,CASSWWLATNEKLFF
many,TRBJ2-2,TRBV29-1,.,TGCAGCGGTTACGGGGCCGGGGAGCTGTTTTTT,CSGYGAGELFF
.,TRBJ1-1,TRBV5-1,.,TGCGCCAGCAGCCCAGGGTTGGACACTGAAGCTTTCTTT,CASSPGLDTEAFF
many,TRBJ2-7,TRBV10-3,.,TGTGCCATCAGTCTAGGGGAGGGGGGTTACTACGAGCAGTACTTC,CAISLGEGGYYEQYF
.,TRBJ2-1,TRBV30,.,TGTGCCTGGACGCCCGGACAGTACAATGAGCAGTTCTTC,CAWTPGQYNEQFF
many,TRBJ2-1,TRBV20-1,.,TGCAGTGCTATGGGACTCATGAGTTACAATGAGCAGTTCTTC,CSAMGLMSYNEQFF
.,TRBJ1-1,TRBV4-2,.,TGTGCCAGCAGCCAACTAAGTGCTAACAGGATGAACACTGAAGCTTTCTTT,CASSQLSANRMNTEAFF
few,TRBJ2-7,TRBV29-1,.,TGCAGCGTTGGACAGTACGAGCAGTACTTC,CSVGQYEQYF
.,TRBJ2-7,TRBV2,TRBD1,TGTGCCAGCAGGCGCCGGACAGGGCTTGACGAGCAGTACTTC,CASRRRTGLDEQYF
few,TRBJ2-5,TRBV20-1,TRBD2,TGCACCTCCGGTACTAGCGGGCGGCAGTCTCAAGAGACCCAGTACTTC,CTSGTSGRQSQETQYF
few,TRBJ2-7,TRBV5-1,.,TGCGCCAGCAGCTCGTCGCCTTTCTACGAGCAGTACTTC,CASSSSPFYEQYF
few,TRBJ2-4,TRBV12-3/TRBV12-4,.,TGTGCCAGCAGTGAAGCCGGGACCCCGTCGAACATTCAGTACTTC,CASSEAGTPSNIQYF
.,TRBJ2-7,TRBV6-1,.,TGTGCCAGCAGACCACAGGGTAGTCGGTACGAGCAGTACTTC,CASRPQGSRYEQYF
.,TRBJ2-5,TRBV29-1,.,TGCAGCGTTGGACCCTTTGGCCAGAAAGAGACCCAGTACTTC,CSVGPFGQKETQYF
.,TRBJ2-7,TRBV12-3/TRBV12-4,.,TGTGCCAGCAGCCCCCTCGCCGACGTCCGGAGCTCCTACGAGCAGTACTTC,CASSPLADVRSSYEQYF
many,TRBJ2-1,TRBV24-1,.,TGTGCCACCAGTGGGAGGCAGGGAGGCATCGATGAGCAGTTCTTC,CATSGRQGGIDEQFF
.,TRBJ2-2,TRBV28,TRBD2,TGTGCCAGCAGTCCCCTGGGCGGGGGACCCGGGGAGCTGTTTTTT,CASSPLGGGPGELFF
few,TRBJ2-3,TRBV20-1,.,TGCAGTGCTAGAGAGGTCACGTTTGGGGAATTGGTCACAGATACGCAGTATTTT,CSAREVTFGELVTDTQYF
.,TRBJ2-3,TRBV11-1,.,TGTGCCAGCAGCTTATGGGCGGCAGATACGCAGTATTTT,CASSLWAADTQYF
many,TRBJ2-1,TRBV29-1,TRBD2,TGCAGCGGTACACTAGCGGAACCTTACAATGAGCAGTTCTTC,CSGTLAEPYNEQFF
.,TRBJ2-1,TRBV21-1,.,TGTGCCAGCAGCAAAGGAACGAGCGGGAGAACCTACAATGAGCAGTTCTTC,CASSKGTSGRTYNEQFF
few,TRBJ2-1,TRBV7-3,TRBD2,TGTGCCAGCAGCCTTGCTTGGACTAGCGGATCCTACAATGAGCAGTTCTTC,CASSLAWTSGSYNEQFF
many,TRBJ2-7,TRBV6-6,.,TGTGCCAGCGCGGGCCAGGGCAGCGAGCAGTACTTC,CASAGQGSEQYF
few,TRBJ2-7,TRBV6-5,TRBD1,TGTGCCAGCAGTTACACGACAGGGGGCGACGAGCAGTACTTC,CASSYTTGGDEQYF
few,TRBJ2-3,TRBV12-3/TRBV12-4,.,TGTGCCAGCAGTGGGCCAGTAGATACGCAGTATTTT,CASSGPVDTQYF
many,TRBJ2-1,TRBV20-1,TRBD2,TGCAGTGCTACGGTTCCTAGCGGAGAGCAGTTCTTC,CSATVPSGEQFF
.,TRBJ2-1,TRBV9,.,TGTGCCAGTGTCGGGGAGGGGAGTCCAGGGGATGAGCAGTTCTTC,CASVGEGSPGDEQFF
.,TRBJ2-7,TRBV20-1,TRBD2,TGCAGTGCTAGAGGGGGGACTAGCGTTTACGAGCAGTACTTC,CSARGGTSVYEQYF